The rows below give T cell receptor beta chains drawn from one sample of a study of T cell clones after liver transplantation. This table comes from immunoSEQ multiplex PCR, and its TCRdb copy is limited to in-frame clones, with some not included. This table holds about 78,000 clones, about 80% found once. The sample was CD4+ T cells from blood, taken before liver transplant. These receptors originate from a human donor who received a liver transplant. Both conserved end residues are part of each CDR3. The order of the fields is clone size, V gene, CDR3 protein. Part of the rows lack a size; the others show once, few, many or a class for expanded clones.

clone size: -
V gene: TRBV20-1
CDR3 protein: CKGTGHTEAFF

clone size: -
V gene: TRBV28
CDR3 protein: CASRDGTGNTEAFF

clone size: few
V gene: TRBV14
CDR3 protein: CASSGFTGVGYTF

clone size: -
V gene: TRBV18
CDR3 protein: CASSPRGLRGNQPQHF

clone size: -
V gene: TRBV5-5
CDR3 protein: CASSSGPAGTEAFF

clone size: -
V gene: TRBV9
CDR3 protein: CVSELVNEQFF

clone size: -
V gene: TRBV19
CDR3 protein: CASTISGGQGWQPQHF

clone size: -
V gene: TRBV18
CDR3 protein: CASSPLTDESEQFF

clone size: -
V gene: TRBV6-1
CDR3 protein: CASSVRTGTEAFF

clone size: -
V gene: TRBV5-1
CDR3 protein: CASSTAGGGPYSGANVLTF

clone size: -
V gene: TRBV7-6
CDR3 protein: CATAPGGPHTEAFF

clone size: -
V gene: TRBV9
CDR3 protein: CASSVEDGAWQDQPQHF

clone size: -
V gene: TRBV5-6
CDR3 protein: CASSSGLTGTDTQYF

clone size: once
V gene: TRBV10-2
CDR3 protein: CASSLTATDHNEQFF

clone size: -
V gene: TRBV18
CDR3 protein: CASSPQGEQNEQYF

clone size: -
V gene: TRBV5-1
CDR3 protein: CASSPGATETQYF

clone size: -
V gene: TRBV9
CDR3 protein: CASSPHRGSGANVLTF

clone size: -
V gene: TRBV29-1
CDR3 protein: CSVEGGLNTGELFF

clone size: -
V gene: TRBV28
CDR3 protein: CASSLNPSYEQYF

clone size: -
V gene: TRBV5-1
CDR3 protein: CASSRSGSNYGYTF

clone size: -
V gene: TRBV7-2
CDR3 protein: CASSPTRSELFF

clone size: -
V gene: TRBV18
CDR3 protein: CASSSGATNEKLFF

clone size: -
V gene: TRBV5-1
CDR3 protein: CASRPTAGASYEQYF